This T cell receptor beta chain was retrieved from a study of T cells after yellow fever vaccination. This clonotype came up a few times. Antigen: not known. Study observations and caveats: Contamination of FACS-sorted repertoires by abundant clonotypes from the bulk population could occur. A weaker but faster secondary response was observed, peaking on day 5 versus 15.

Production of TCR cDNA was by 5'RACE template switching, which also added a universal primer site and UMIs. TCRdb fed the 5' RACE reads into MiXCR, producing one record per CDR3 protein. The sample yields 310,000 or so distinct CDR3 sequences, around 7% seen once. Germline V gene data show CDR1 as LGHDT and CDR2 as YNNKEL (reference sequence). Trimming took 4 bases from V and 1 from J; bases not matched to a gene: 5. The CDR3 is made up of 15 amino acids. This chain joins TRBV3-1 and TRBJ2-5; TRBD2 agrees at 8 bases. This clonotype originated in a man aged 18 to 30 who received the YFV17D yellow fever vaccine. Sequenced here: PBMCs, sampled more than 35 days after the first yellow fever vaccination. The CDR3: CASSPGGGSQETQYF. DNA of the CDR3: TGTGCCAGCAGCCCTGGCGGGGGGAGCCAAGAGACCCAGTACTTC.